This TCR beta chain was profiled in a study of blood T cells in healthy people across ages. The CDR3 extends over 12 amino acids. Between the trimmed V and J ends, which lost 0 bases and 13 bases, there was a span of 12 bases. The germline V gene has CDR1 LGHNA and CDR2 YNFKEQ. PCR was performed a second time for roughly 6 to 12 cycles using a sample-barcoded 5' primer and a J-beta primer mix. Each CDR3 protein is one row after TCRdb ran MiXCR on the 5' RACE reads. There are about 570,000 distinct CDR3 sequences in the sample; about 27% occur only once, and approximately 3.3% lies in the top ten. Healthy Caucasian individuals from Russia aged about 6 to 95 served as donors. These same data were also listed under a study on T cells of mothers and their children. That publication notes: Regardless of relatedness, pairs show thymic selection shaping TCR recombination output in a similar manner. Slightly, though not significantly, more overlap was seen in related than in unrelated mother-child pairs.

The receptor was isolated from a boy aged 2-9 years in good health. The source material was blood. This chain joins TRBV4-2 and TRBJ1-1, with D hard to call. CDR3 sequence (DNA): TGTGCCAGCAGCCAAGAAGGGCTGAGGATTTTCTTT. As protein: CASSQEGLRIFF.